This T cell receptor (beta chain) derives from a study of blood T cell dynamics during melanoma immunotherapy. For this clone: What it binds is unknown.

Only in-frame clones appear in the TCRdb table, and some are missing; sequencing was by immunoSEQ multiplex PCR. The sample consists of about 13,000 clones, roughly 89% of them appearing once. Regarding the study as a whole: The study could not tell melanoma-specific clones from general immune activation.

This sample's time point: pre-treatment baseline. Apart from a couple of fast progressors, RECIST 1.1 response was judged 12 weeks post-infusion. This sequence was found in a human donor with melanoma. The sample was blood, taken from a patient treated with checkpoint blockade.

The CDR3, as DNA: TGTGCCAGCAGCTTGGTGGTAGCGTACAATGAGCAGTTCTTC. It translates to CASSLVVAYNEQFF. The V and J genes are TRBV5-6 and TRBJ2-1; tentative D call: TRBD2 (5 bases). There are 14 residues in the CDR3. V shed 0 bases and J shed 4 bases, with 8 bases lying between them. Germline-derived CDR1 and CDR2 are SGHDT and YYEEEE.